This entry lists 30 T cell receptor beta chains sequenced from one sample in a study of shared clonotypes between healthy human individuals. Method: immunoSEQ multiplex PCR; TCRdb's copy keeps in-frame clones and lacks some. The data hold about 2,500,000 clones, with about 92% observed a single time. Sequenced input: naive CD4+ T cells sorted from blood. Subset reported: CD45RA+ positively selected. These receptors originate from a man in his late teens or twenties in good health.

The rearrangement links TRBV5-1 to TRBJ2-7; TRBD2 agrees at 12 bases. The CDR3 is made up of 16 amino acids. Germline lookup yields CDR1 SGHRS and CDR2 YFSETQ. V lost 4 bases to trimming and J lost 4 bases; unmatched junction nucleotides: 9. The CDR3 here is CASSIRLAGVEYEQYF. The CDR3 DNA sequence: TGCGCCAGCAGCATAAGACTAGCGGGAGTGGAGTACGAGCAGTACTTC. Combining the CDR3 with reference TRBV5-1 and TRBJ2-7 gives the whole variable domain KAGVTQTPRYLIKTRGQQVTLSCSPISGHRSVSWYQQTPGQGLQFLFEYFSETQRNKGNFPGRFSGRQFSNSRSEMNVSTLELGDSALYLCASSIRLAGVEYEQYFGPGTRLTVT.

The V call is TRBV19, the J call TRBJ1-5; the D gene is possibly TRBD1 (5 bases). Trimming removed 5 bases at V and 11 bases at J, with 19 bases between. CDR1 and CDR2 from the germline V gene are LNHDA and SQIVND (reference sequence). This CDR3 has 14 residues. The CDR3 bases are TGTGCCAGTAGTGTCGGAGGACCCGGGGCGTCCCAGCATTTT. It yields the protein CASSVGGPGASQHF.

The rearrangement links TRBV4-3 to TRBJ1-6; D is unclear. Germline lookup yields CDR1 LGHNA and CDR2 YSLEER. The CDR3 has 14 amino acids. The V gene lost 0 bases and the J gene lost 3 bases, with 3 bases spanning the gap. The CDR3 DNA is TGCGCCAGCAGCCAAGACCTCTATAATTCACCCCTCCACTTT. Its translation: CASSQDLYNSPLHF.

This chain uses TRBV27 with TRBJ2-7, with D unresolved. Germline V gives CDR1 MNHEY, CDR2 SMNVEV (reference sequence). The CDR3 totals 14 residues. Trimming took 4 bases from V and 3 from J, leaving 13 bases between them. Here the CDR3 reads CASSSPPNIYEQYF. The CDR3, as DNA: TGTGCCAGCAGTTCTCCACCCAATATCTACGAGCAGTACTTC.

The chain joins TRBV6-4 to TRBJ2-3; tentatively, D is TRBD1 or TRBD2 (5 bases each). The CDR3 length is 15 residues. Between the trimmed V and J ends, which lost 0 bases and 4 bases, there was a span of 11 bases. CDR1 is MRHNA, CDR2 SNTAGT, per germline. The CDR3 DNA reads as TGTGCCAGCAGTGACTCGAGGGCAGGGTCAGATACGCAGTATTTT. It codes for CASSDSRAGSDTQYF.

The genes are TRBV6-5 and TRBJ2-7; D gene ambiguous. The length of the CDR3 is 14 residues. Between the trimmed V and J ends, which lost 2 bases and 7 bases, there was a span of 15 bases. Germline CDR1 and CDR2: MNHEY and SVGAGI. CDR3 bases: TGTGCCAGCAGTTACCAACCGAACAGTTTAGAGCAGTACTTC. It translates to CASSYQPNSLEQYF.

The chain links TRBV27 to TRBJ2-5; either TRBD1 or TRBD2 may supply D (5 bases each). V shed 2 bases and J shed 8 bases, with 21 bases lying between them. This CDR3 has 16 residues. The V gene's germline CDR1 is MNHEY and CDR2 SMNVEV (reference sequence). CDR3 bases: TGTGCCAGCAGTTTAGCTCGGGACCGCCGTGGGGGTACCCAGTACTTC. Encoded protein: CASSLARDRRGGTQYF.

To note about this clone: Other DNA sequences in the sample encode the same CDR3. The chain carries TRBV28 and TRBJ2-5; D is unclear. The length of the CDR3 is 11 residues. Deletions cut 2 bases from V and 4 bases from J, with 2 bases between. Germline-derived CDR1 and CDR2 are MDHEN and SYDVKM. The CDR3 DNA reads TGTGCCAGCAGTTTACGAGAGACCCAGTACTTC. Translation gives CASSLRETQYF. Full variable domain (outside the CDR3, taken from reference TRBV28 and TRBJ2-5): DVKVTQSSRYLVKRTGEKVFLECVQDMDHENMFWYRQDPGLGLRLIYFSYDVKMKEKGDIPEGYSVSREKKERFSLILESASTNQTSMYLCASSLRETQYFGPGTRLLVL.

V is TRBV2 and J is TRBJ1-3; D uncertain. With 6 bases removed from V and 1 base from J, the gap between germline ends came to 10 bases. The CDR3 has 14 amino acids. Germline V gene sequence: CDR1 SNHLY, CDR2 FYNNEI. The CDR3 sequence is CASRRTESGNTIYF. The CDR3 nucleotides are TGTGCCAGCAGGCGGACGGAATCTGGAAACACCATATATTTT.

The chain combines TRBV2 with TRBJ2-1; possibly TRBD1 for D (5 bases). V was clipped by 8 bases and J by 0 bases, with 14 bases between them. The CDR3 totals 15 residues. Germline V gives CDR1 SNHLY, CDR2 FYNNEI. CDR3 nucleotides: TGTGCCAGCGTATCAGGGATCAGCTCCTACAATGAGCAGTTCTTC. Encoded protein: CASVSGISSYNEQFF.

This clone has just one count. This CDR3 reads CASSPRQGPSYEQYF. The CDR3 bases are TGTGCCAGCAGCCCCAGACAGGGCCCCTCCTACGAGCAGTACTTC. The gene calls are TRBV7-2 and TRBJ2-7, with TRBD1 matching over 7 bases. CDR3 length equals 15 residues. The junction had 7 bases not matched to a gene; V was cut back by 5 bases and J by 0 bases. Germline CDR1 reads SGHTA; CDR2 reads FQGNSA.

As regards this clone: Other DNA sequences of this sample code for an identical CDR3. This chain uses TRBV7-2 with TRBJ2-3; possibly TRBD2 for D (5 bases). Trimming stripped 4 bases from V and 0 bases from J, with 8 bases between. The CDR3 sequence is 14 residues long. Per the germline V gene, CDR1 is SGHTA and CDR2 is FQGNSA. This CDR3 is CASSSRTSTDTQYF. As DNA, the CDR3 is TGTGCCAGCAGCTCGCGGACTAGCACAGATACGCAGTATTTT. Full variable domain (remainder filled in from reference TRBV7-2 and TRBJ2-3): GAGVSQSPSNKVTEKGKDVELRCDPISGHTALYWYRQSLGQGLEFLIYFQGNSAPDKSGLPSDRFSAERTGGSVSTLTIQRTQQEDSAVYLCASSSRTSTDTQYFGPGTRLTVL.

The rearrangement links TRBV29-1 to TRBJ2-1; 9 bases map to TRBD1. This CDR3 has 14 amino acids. The germline gives CDR1 SQVTM, CDR2 ANQGSEA. V was clipped by 6 bases and J by 4 bases; unmatched bases: 7. CDR3 coding DNA: TGCAGCGTCCCGAGGGACAGGGAATACAATGAGCAGTTCTTC. Translation: CSVPRDREYNEQFF.

This chain uses TRBV11-3 with TRBJ2-1; 13 bases are a match to TRBD2. The germline CDR1 and CDR2 sequences are SGHNT and YENEEA. J lost 9 bases, V lost 1 base, and 9 bases had no gene match. The CDR3 is made up of 17 amino acids. The CDR3 DNA is TGTGCCAGCAGCTTAGCTCCGGGACTAGCGGGACGGGGTGAGCAGTTCTTC. It is translated as CASSLAPGLAGRGEQFF.

This clone has only a few counts. The sample contains more than one DNA sequence encoding this CDR3. The J gene is TRBJ1-1, the V gene TRBV6-5; 9 bases map to TRBD1. The CDR3 is 14 amino acids. Looked up from germline, CDR1 is MNHEY and CDR2 is SVGAGI. Losses at the gene ends were 5 bases for V and 1 base for J; bases not matched to a gene: 2. The CDR3 DNA follows: TGTGCCAGCAGTCGGGGACAGGGGAACACTGAAGCTTTCTTT. As protein: CASSRGQGNTEAFF.

The rearrangement joins TRBV27 to TRBJ2-7; D perhaps matches TRBD2 (7 bases). This CDR3 spans 13 amino acids. Trimming removed 1 base at V and 9 bases at J, with 13 bases between. In germline, CDR1 is MNHEY, CDR2 SMNVEV (reference sequence). CDR3 sequence reads: CASSLWGGAVQYF. In nucleotides, the CDR3 is TGTGCCAGCAGTTTATGGGGGGGGGCGGTGCAGTACTTC.

The CDR3 loop is CASSVEWGVSYNEQFF. The CDR3 nucleotides are TGTGCCAGCAGTGTTGAGTGGGGGGTCTCCTACAATGAGCAGTTCTTC. J is TRBJ2-1 and V is TRBV6-4; D is possibly TRBD2 (6 bases). The V end lost 4 bases, the J end lost 0 bases, and 13 bases lay between the germline ends. Germline V CDR1 and CDR2: MRHNA, SNTAGT. The CDR3 consists of 16 residues.

The genes are TRBV5-6 and TRBJ2-7, with D perhaps assigned TRBD1 or TRBD2 (6 bases each). The CDR3 consists of 14 residues. Germline V gene sequence: CDR1 SGHDT, CDR2 YYEEEE. Trimming removed 4 bases at V and 5 bases at J, with 16 bases between. DNA of the CDR3: TGTGCCAGCAGCCCCTCGAGGAGGGGGGACGAGCAGTACTTC. The encoded protein is CASSPSRRGDEQYF.

This chain joins TRBV7-2 and TRBJ2-7, with TRBD1 matching over 8 bases. The CDR3 covers 15 residues. Germline-derived CDR1 and CDR2 are SGHTA and FQGNSA. Trimming removed 7 bases from V and 3 bases from J; junction bases left unmatched: 11. CDR3 nucleotide sequence: TGTGCCAGCACCCCTCCGGGACAGGTCAACTACGAGCAGTACTTC. It codes for CASTPPGQVNYEQYF.

V usage is TRBV5-1 and J usage is TRBJ2-5, with 7 bases matching TRBD1. With V trimmed by 1 base and J by 5 bases, 17 bases remained unmatched. The CDR3 is 18 residues long. Germline-derived CDR1 and CDR2 are SGHRS and YFSETQ. CDR3 sequence: CASSLYPLGDRDGETQYF. The CDR3 nucleotides read TGCGCCAGCAGCTTGTACCCTCTTGGAGACAGGGACGGGGAGACCCAGTACTTC.

The chain links TRBV5-1 to TRBJ1-4; D is possibly TRBD1 (5 bases). Trimming shortened V by 5 bases and J by 0 bases, and 14 bases separated the two germline ends. Looked up from germline, CDR1 is SGHRS and CDR2 is YFSETQ. This CDR3 is built from 16 residues. CDR3 coding DNA: TGCGCCAGCAGTGTTGTGGGGGGTGCAACTAATGAAAAACTGTTTTTT. It yields the protein CASSVVGGATNEKLFF.

The CDR3 reads CASRQGLYGYTF. The CDR3 region has the DNA TGTGCCAGCAGACAGGGCCTCTATGGCTACACCTTC. V is TRBV6-5 and J is TRBJ1-2, with D perhaps matching TRBD1 (6 bases). Between the trimmed V and J ends, which lost 6 bases and 4 bases, there was a span of 9 bases. Germline-derived CDR1 and CDR2 are MNHEY and SVGAGI. CDR3 length equals 12 residues.

The V and J genes are TRBV11-2 and TRBJ2-2; D perhaps matches TRBD2 (6 bases). The CDR3 totals 14 residues. Germline V gene data show CDR1 as SGHAT and CDR2 as FQNNGV. Deletions cut 2 bases from V and 5 bases from J, with 9 bases between. The CDR3 protein is CASSLSGGTGELFF. DNA of the CDR3: TGTGCCAGCAGCTTATCCGGGGGTACCGGGGAGCTGTTTTTT.

The V call is TRBV7-9, the J call TRBJ2-7; 10 bases fit TRBD1. Unmatched junction bases numbered 10, after V lost 5 bases and J lost 0 bases. The CDR3 sequence is 17 residues long. CDR1 is SEHNR and CDR2 is FQNEAQ in the germline V gene (reference sequence). Written as DNA, the CDR3 is TGTGCCAGCAGCCCCCCAACCGGGACAGGGGCCTCCTACGAGCAGTACTTC. This sequence encodes CASSPPTGTGASYEQYF.

The chain uses TRBV25-1 and TRBJ2-7; 8 bases are shared with TRBD2. This CDR3 region has 15 residues. The J segment lost 2 bases and the V segment lost 1 base, leaving 4 bases of the junction unmatched. The germline V gene has CDR1 MGHDK and CDR2 SYGVNS. CDR3 sequence: CASSESGGVTYEQYF. The CDR3 coding sequence is TGTGCCAGCAGTGAATCGGGGGGGGTGACCTACGAGCAGTACTTC.

Comments on this clone: Other DNA sequences in the same sample also yield this CDR3. The chain has TRBV5-1 and TRBJ2-1, with 7 bases lining up with TRBD1. Germline trimming cut 0 bases from V and 4 bases from J; bases unmatched to any gene: 1. This CDR3 has 14 residues. CDR1 and CDR2 from the germline V gene are SGHRS and YFSETQ. The CDR3 DNA reads as TGCGCCAGCAGCTTGGGACAGGGATACAATGAGCAGTTCTTC. Protein sequence: CASSLGQGYNEQFF.

The chain joins TRBV4-3 to TRBJ2-7, with D possibly TRBD2 on 6 matching bases. This CDR3 is built from 15 residues. V gave up 4 bases and J gave up 0 bases, with 13 bases separating them. Germline CDR1 LGHNA, CDR2 YSLEER. The DNA of the CDR3 is TGCGCCAGCAGCCGGACCTCTAGCGACTCCTACGAGCAGTACTTC. Protein sequence: CASSRTSSDSYEQYF.

This clone was recorded a few times. The CDR3 DNA reads as TGCGCCAGCAGGGAGGACGGGACAAGTTATGAGCCCCAGCATTTT. As protein: CASREDGTSYEPQHF. The rearrangement uses TRBV10-2 and TRBJ1-5, with D possibly matching TRBD1 (6 bases). The CDR3 is made up of 15 amino acids. V gave up 6 bases and J gave up 8 bases, with 20 bases separating them. CDR1 and CDR2 (germline): WSHSY, SAAADI.

The chain links TRBV5-4 to TRBJ2-1; 11 bases line up with TRBD2. Germline CDR1 and CDR2: SGHNT and YYREEE (reference sequence). The CDR3 covers 15 residues. Trimming at V came to 3 bases and at J to 2 bases, leaving 1 base not matched to a gene. CDR3 nucleotides: TGTGCCAGCAGCTCTAGCGGGGGGACCTACAATGAGCAGTTCTTC. Encoded protein: CASSSSGGTYNEQFF.

The chain combines TRBV7-9 with TRBJ1-1; possibly TRBD1 for D (5 bases). The CDR3 sequence is 14 residues long. V was cut by 5 bases and J by 5 bases, with 15 bases left in between. Germline V gene lookup returns CDR1 SEHNR and CDR2 FQNEAQ (reference sequence). CDR3 sequence (DNA): TGTGCCAGCAGCACCAGCCAGGGTTTTACTGAAGCTTTCTTT. Translating gives CASSTSQGFTEAFF.